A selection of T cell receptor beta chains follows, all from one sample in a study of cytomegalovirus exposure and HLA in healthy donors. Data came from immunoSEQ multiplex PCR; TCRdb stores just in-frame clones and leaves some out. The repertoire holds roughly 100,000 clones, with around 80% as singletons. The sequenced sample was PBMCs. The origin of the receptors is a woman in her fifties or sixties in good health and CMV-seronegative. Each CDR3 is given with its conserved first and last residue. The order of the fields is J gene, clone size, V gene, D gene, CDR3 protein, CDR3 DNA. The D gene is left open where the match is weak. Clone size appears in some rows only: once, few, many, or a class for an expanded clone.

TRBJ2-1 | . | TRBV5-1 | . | CASSLGGGVEQFF | TGCGCCAGCAGCTTGGGAGGGGGTGTTGAGCAGTTCTTC
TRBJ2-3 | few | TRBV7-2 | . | CASSLVPGQPQYF | TGTGCCAGCAGCTTAGTGCCAGGACAGCCGCAGTATTTT
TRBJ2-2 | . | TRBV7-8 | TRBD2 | CASSLGLAGEITGELFF | TGTGCCAGCAGCTTGGGACTAGCGGGAGAAATCACCGGGGAGCTGTTTTTT
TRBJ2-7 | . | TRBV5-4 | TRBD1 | CASSRLGQGINSYEQYF | TGTGCCAGCAGCCGACTAGGACAGGGGATTAATTCCTACGAGCAGTACTTC
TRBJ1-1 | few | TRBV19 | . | CATTTSGGTEAFF | TGTGCCACCACAACGAGCGGCGGCACTGAAGCTTTCTTT
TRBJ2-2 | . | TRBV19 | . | CASSKGQGGELFF | TGTGCCAGTAGTAAGGGTCAGGGCGGGGAGCTGTTTTTT
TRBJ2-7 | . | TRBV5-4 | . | CASSRGGMSSYEQYF | TGTGCCAGCAGCCGTGGGGGGATGAGCTCCTACGAGCAGTACTTC
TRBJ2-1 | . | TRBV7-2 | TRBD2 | CASSSGLAVDEQFF | TGTGCCAGCAGCTCAGGACTAGCGGTCGATGAGCAGTTCTTC
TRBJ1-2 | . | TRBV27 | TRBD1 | CASQPRGGDYGYTF | TGTGCCAGTCAACCCAGAGGGGGCGACTATGGCTACACCTTC
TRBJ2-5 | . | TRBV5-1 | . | CASSLYEETQYF | TGCGCCAGCAGCCTATATGAAGAGACCCAGTACTTC
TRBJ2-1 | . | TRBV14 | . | CASSQVGDNEQFF | TGTGCCAGCAGCCAAGTCGGGGACAATGAGCAGTTCTTC
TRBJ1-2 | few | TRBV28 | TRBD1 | CASTWTGLNYGYTF | TGTGCCAGCACCTGGACAGGGCTTAACTATGGCTACACCTTC
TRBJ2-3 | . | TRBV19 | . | CASSMVAVSSTDTQYF | TGTGCCAGTAGTATGGTAGCGGTCTCTAGCACAGATACGCAGTATTTT
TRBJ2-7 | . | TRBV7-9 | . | CASSLGWRTYEQYF | TGTGCCAGCAGCTTAGGGTGGAGGACCTACGAGCAGTACTTC
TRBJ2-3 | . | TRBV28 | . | CASSKSIDTQYF | TGTGCCAGCAGTAAGAGTATAGATACGCAGTATTTT
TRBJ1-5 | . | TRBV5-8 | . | CASSLQGGRQPQHF | TGTGCCAGCAGCTTACAAGGGGGTCGTCAGCCCCAGCATTTT
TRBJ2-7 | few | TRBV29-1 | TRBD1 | CSVEGSGQGDYEQYF | TGCAGCGTTGAGGGCTCGGGACAGGGGGACTACGAGCAGTACTTC
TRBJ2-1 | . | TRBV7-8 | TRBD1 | CASSLRTGAGEYNEQFF | TGTGCCAGCAGCCTTCGGACAGGGGCCGGGGAGTACAATGAGCAGTTCTTC
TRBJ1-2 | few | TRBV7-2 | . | CASSLEAGNGYTF | TGTGCCAGCAGCTTAGAGGCGGGGAATGGCTACACCTTC
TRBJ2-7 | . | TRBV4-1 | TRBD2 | CASSHLTSASSYEQYF | TGCGCCAGCAGCCACCTGACTAGCGCCAGCTCCTACGAGCAGTACTTC
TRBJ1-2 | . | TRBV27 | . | CASSLYGAGANYGYTF | TGTGCCAGCAGTTTATATGGGGCAGGGGCTAACTATGGCTACACCTTC
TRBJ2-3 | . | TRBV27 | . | CASSLMMKTSTDTQYF | TGTGCCAGCAGTTTAATGATGAAGACTAGCACAGATACGCAGTATTTT
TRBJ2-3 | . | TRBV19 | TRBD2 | CASRPGALAGGADTQYF | TGTGCCAGTAGACCTGGGGCGCTAGCGGGGGGAGCAGATACGCAGTATTTT
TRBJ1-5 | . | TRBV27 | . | CASSLSAGGYGPQHF | TGTGCCAGCAGTTTATCCGCCGGGGGGTACGGGCCCCAGCATTTT
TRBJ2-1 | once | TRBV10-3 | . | CAISESATTYNEQFF | TGTGCCATCAGTGAGTCGGCGACAACCTACAATGAGCAGTTCTTC
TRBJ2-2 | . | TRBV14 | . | CASSHQGPGELFF | TGTGCCAGCAGCCACCAGGGTCCCGGGGAGCTGTTTTTT
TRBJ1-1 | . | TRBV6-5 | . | CASRVSAAHTEAFF | TGTGCCAGCAGAGTATCGGCAGCGCACACTGAAGCTTTCTTT
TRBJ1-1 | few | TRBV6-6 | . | CASSGDGEAFF | TGTGCCAGCAGTGGAGACGGTGAAGCTTTCTTT
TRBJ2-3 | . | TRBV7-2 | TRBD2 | CASSLTSGVRGDTQYF | TGTGCCAGCAGCTTAACTAGCGGGGTTCGAGGAGATACGCAGTATTTT
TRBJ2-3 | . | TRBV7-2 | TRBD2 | CASSLALAGVSTDTQYF | TGTGCCAGCAGCTTAGCTCTAGCGGGAGTCAGCACAGATACGCAGTATTTT
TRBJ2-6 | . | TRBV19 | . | CASSTPGAGANVLTF | TGTGCCAGTAGTACCCCAGGGGCTGGGGCCAACGTCCTGACTTTC
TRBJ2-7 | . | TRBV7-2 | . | CASSPYVAYEQYF | TGTGCCAGCAGCCCCTACGTTGCGTACGAGCAGTACTTC
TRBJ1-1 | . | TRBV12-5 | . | CASGPSWRVSTEAFF | TGTGCTAGTGGGCCTAGTTGGAGGGTCAGCACTGAAGCTTTCTTT
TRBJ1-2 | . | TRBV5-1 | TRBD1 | CASSFDRGLSYGYTF | TGCGCCAGCAGCTTTGACAGGGGCCTTAGCTATGGCTACACCTTC
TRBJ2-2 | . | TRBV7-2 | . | CASTLDIANTGELFF | TGTGCCAGCACCTTAGACATCGCGAACACCGGGGAGCTGTTTTTT
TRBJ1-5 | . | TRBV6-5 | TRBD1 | CASSLTGINQPQHF | TGTGCCAGCAGTTTGACAGGGATCAATCAGCCCCAGCATTTT
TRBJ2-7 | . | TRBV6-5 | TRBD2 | CASSFLAGEHYEQYF | TGTGCCAGCAGTTTCCTAGCGGGGGAACACTACGAGCAGTACTTC
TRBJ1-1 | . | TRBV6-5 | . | CASSYYRGYHTEAFF | TGTGCCAGCAGTTACTATAGGGGTTATCACACTGAAGCTTTCTTT
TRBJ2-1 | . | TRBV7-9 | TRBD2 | CASSLTSGSGNEQFF | TGTGCCAGCAGCCTCACTAGCGGGAGCGGGAATGAGCAGTTCTTC
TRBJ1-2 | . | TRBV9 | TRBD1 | CASSGRDRGSGYTF | TGTGCCAGCAGCGGCCGGGACAGGGGCTCCGGCTACACCTTC